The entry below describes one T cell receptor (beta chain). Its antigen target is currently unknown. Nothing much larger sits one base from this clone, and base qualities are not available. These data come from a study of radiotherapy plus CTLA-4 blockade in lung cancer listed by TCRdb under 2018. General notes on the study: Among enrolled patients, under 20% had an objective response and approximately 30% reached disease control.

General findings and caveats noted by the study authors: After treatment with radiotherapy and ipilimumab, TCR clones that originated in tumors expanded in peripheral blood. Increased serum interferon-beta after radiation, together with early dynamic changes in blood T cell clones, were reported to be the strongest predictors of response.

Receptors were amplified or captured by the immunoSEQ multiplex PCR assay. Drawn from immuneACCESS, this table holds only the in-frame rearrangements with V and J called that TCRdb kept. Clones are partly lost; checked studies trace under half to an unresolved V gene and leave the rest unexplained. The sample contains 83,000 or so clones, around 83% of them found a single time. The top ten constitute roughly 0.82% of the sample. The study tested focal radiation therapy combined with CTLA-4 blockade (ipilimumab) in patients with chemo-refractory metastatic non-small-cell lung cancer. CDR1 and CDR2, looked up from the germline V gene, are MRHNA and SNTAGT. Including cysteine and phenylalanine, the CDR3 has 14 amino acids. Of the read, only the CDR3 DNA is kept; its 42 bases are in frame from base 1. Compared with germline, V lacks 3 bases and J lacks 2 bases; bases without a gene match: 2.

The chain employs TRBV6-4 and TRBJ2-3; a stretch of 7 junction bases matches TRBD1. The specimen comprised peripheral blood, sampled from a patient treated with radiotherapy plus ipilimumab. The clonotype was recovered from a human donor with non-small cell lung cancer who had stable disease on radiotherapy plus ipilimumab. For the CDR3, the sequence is CASSEGTDTDTQYF. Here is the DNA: TGTGCCAGCAGTGAGGGGACAGACACAGATACGCAGTATTTT.